A selection of T cell receptor beta chains follows, all from one sample in a study of cytomegalovirus exposure and HLA in healthy donors. Generated by immunoSEQ multiplex PCR, the TCRdb table keeps only in-frame clones and is missing some. In the table there are roughly 250,000 clones, roughly 70% of which are singletons. The sequenced material came from PBMCs. The receptors were gathered from a female donor in good health and CMV-seronegative. Both conserved end residues are part of each CDR3. The order of the fields is CDR3 protein, J gene, V gene.

CDR3: CASKNGNQPQHF; J: TRBJ1-5; V: TRBV27
CDR3: CASSPRTEAFF; J: TRBJ1-1; V: TRBV11-2
CDR3: CSSSSGLAGISEQYF; J: TRBJ2-7; V: TRBV7-9
CDR3: CSSSLTAYEQYF; J: TRBJ2-7; V: TRBV7-9
CDR3: CASSPRNDRVGQPQHF; J: TRBJ1-5; V: TRBV7-3
CDR3: CASSLRQVNEKLFF; J: TRBJ1-4; V: TRBV5-6
CDR3: CASSGLAGGSDTQYF; J: TRBJ2-3; V: TRBV9
CDR3: CASSPGTSGRRPGELFF; J: TRBJ2-2; V: TRBV9
CDR3: CASSYPGGIEQFF; J: TRBJ2-1; V: TRBV6-5
CDR3: CASKNIKGEFNYGYTF; J: TRBJ1-2; V: TRBV11-2
CDR3: CASSQDPSSYEQYF; J: .; V: TRBV4-1
CDR3: CASSFQFSYEQYF; J: TRBJ2-7; V: TRBV27
CDR3: CASSPSGRAHEQYF; J: TRBJ2-7; V: TRBV5-1
CDR3: CASSPLGGFSPLHF; J: TRBJ1-6; V: TRBV7-8
CDR3: CASSLSGGSSSYEQYF; J: TRBJ2-7; V: TRBV7-2
CDR3: CASSLWGDEQYF; J: TRBJ2-7; V: TRBV27
CDR3: CASSLSGTVNQPQHF; J: TRBJ1-5; V: TRBV27
CDR3: CASSPQGSAGNTIYF; J: TRBJ1-3; V: TRBV5-1
CDR3: CASSEPSYTGELFF; J: TRBJ2-2; V: TRBV5-1
CDR3: CASSPYRGSYEQYF; J: TRBJ2-7; V: TRBV6-5
CDR3: CASSFGQGIEQFF; J: TRBJ2-1; V: TRBV11-1
CDR3: CASSQGDRMKVDF; J: TRBJ2-3; V: TRBV2
CDR3: CASSGQGIMQYF; J: TRBJ2-3; V: TRBV10-1
CDR3: CASSQGGLAASYEQYF; J: TRBJ2-7; V: TRBV4-1
CDR3: CGSSLRAPGSMDYGYTF; J: TRBJ1-2; V: TRBV7-9
CDR3: CASSPPTNHFERFF; J: TRBJ2-1; V: TRBV7-2
CDR3: CASSSTSRPDNEQFF; J: TRBJ2-1; V: TRBV5-1
CDR3: CAWRQGTYEQYF; J: .; V: TRBV30
CDR3: CASSIQQGDYGYTF; J: TRBJ1-2; V: TRBV19
CDR3: CASSLETGPYEQYF; J: .; V: TRBV6-1
CDR3: CAWSGKSLAYEQYF; J: TRBJ2-7; V: TRBV30
CDR3: CASSESGRAYEQYF; J: TRBJ2-7; V: TRBV10-1
CDR3: CAWATGPNEKLFF; J: TRBJ1-4; V: TRBV30
CDR3: CASSLSDSSYEQYF; J: TRBJ2-7; V: TRBV5-1
CDR3: CASSDPGTDYEQYF; J: TRBJ2-7; V: TRBV4-1
CDR3: CATTSDRGGMNTEAFF; J: TRBJ1-1; V: TRBV5-4
CDR3: CASSKPLTGKLFF; J: TRBJ1-4; V: TRBV21-1
CDR3: CASSLGWAITDTQYF; J: TRBJ2-3; V: TRBV5-1
CDR3: CASSAGGGQGQPQHF; J: TRBJ1-5; V: TRBV9
CDR3: CASRNEQAGKLFF; J: TRBJ1-4; V: TRBV19
CDR3: CSGGDSYGYTF; J: TRBJ1-2; V: TRBV29-1
CDR3: CASSITGGQETQYF; J: TRBJ2-5; V: TRBV19
CDR3: CASTPGGLAGPQETQYF; J: TRBJ2-5; V: TRBV5-1
CDR3: CASSSPSGRATSTDTQYF; J: TRBJ2-3; V: TRBV19
CDR3: CATRATSGSHEQYF; J: TRBJ2-7; V: TRBV15
CDR3: CASNYAGLAGGTQYF; J: TRBJ2-5; V: TRBV7-9
CDR3: CASSAEGWGQVYNNEQFF; J: TRBJ2-1; V: TRBV7-8
CDR3: CASSFPGQGARNEQFF; J: TRBJ2-1; V: TRBV27
CDR3: CASGNGAGEVNDEQFF; J: TRBJ2-1; V: TRBV5-4
CDR3: CASSGTRNYNEQFF; J: TRBJ2-1; V: TRBV9
CDR3: CASSFGQGIGTDTQYF; J: TRBJ2-3; V: TRBV7-8